These 10 T cell receptor beta chains came from one sample sequenced in a study of T cell responses to AZD1222 COVID-19 vaccine. Method: immunoSEQ multiplex PCR; TCRdb's copy keeps in-frame clones and lacks some. This table has about 130,000 clones, around 90% appearing once. The sequencing here drew on peripheral blood, taken on day 0 of AZD1222 vaccination. These receptors all stem from an adult in good health.

About this clone: A read error may account for a junction end that differs from germline. This rearrangement joins TRBV12-3 or TRBV12-4 to TRBJ2-3, with TRBD2 matching over 14 bases. This CDR3 is 13 amino acids long. The CDR3 sequence is CASSFTGLAGDRF. CDR3 DNA sequence: TGTGCCAGCAGTTTCACGGGACTAGCGGGAGATCGGTTT.

The chain uses TRBV19 and TRBJ2-2, with 8 bases that match TRBD1. With 3 bases clipped from V and 4 bases from J, the junction kept 10 bases outside the gene matches. This CDR3 has 17 amino acids. Germline V gives CDR1 LNHDA, CDR2 SQIVND (reference sequence). The CDR3 loop reads CASSMGDRQLFTGELFF. The CDR3 DNA sequence: TGTGCCAGTAGTATGGGGGACAGGCAGCTATTCACCGGGGAGCTGTTTTTT.

The chain is built from TRBV18 and TRBJ2-1, with D uncertain. Looked up from germline, CDR1 is KGHSH and CDR2 is LQKENI. The germline V and J ends were trimmed by 3 bases and 5 bases, with 26 bases remaining between them. This CDR3 is built from 19 residues. The CDR3 bases are TGTGCCAGCTCACCTTATTCCCCCCTTTTGGGTCTCGGCCACAATGAGCAGTTCTTC. Translated: CASSPYSPLLGLGHNEQFF.

The CDR3 sequence: CASSFARGSNYEQYF. CDR3 bases: TGTGCCAGCAGCTTTGCGCGGGGGTCGAACTACGAGCAGTACTTC. The chain joins TRBV7-2 to TRBJ2-7; 7 bases align to TRBD2. The CDR3 runs 15 residues. From germline, CDR1 is SGHTA and CDR2 FQGNSA. With 3 bases clipped from V and 3 bases from J, the junction kept 8 bases outside the gene matches.

This clone occurred a few times. The rearrangement joins TRBV27 to TRBJ1-2; possibly TRBD1 for D (6 bases). V was pared by 5 bases and J by 6 bases, with 25 bases between. The CDR3 runs 17 residues. The germline V gene encodes CDR1 MNHEY and CDR2 SMNVEV (reference sequence). CDR3 nucleotides: TGTGCCAGCAGTCCTAACTTCGGGACACACGGCCAGAATGGCTACACCTTC. It codes for CASSPNFGTHGQNGYTF.

The CDR3 sequence: CASSPYSLDTQYF. For the CDR3, the DNA is TGTGCCAGCAGCCCGTATAGTTTGGATACGCAGTATTTT. The V gene is TRBV9, the J gene TRBJ2-3; no clear D gene. The CDR3 runs to 13 residues. Per the germline V gene, CDR1 is SGDLS and CDR2 is YYNGEE. Deletions cut 4 bases from V and 6 bases from J, with 12 bases between.

The chain is built from TRBV6-5 and TRBJ2-7; 12 nucleotides match TRBD2. Germline assignment: CDR1 MNHEY and CDR2 SVGAGI. CDR3 length equals 14 residues. V shed 6 bases, J shed 3 bases, and the junction held 3 bases outside the gene matches. The chain's CDR3 is CASSRTSGNYEQYF. The CDR3 bases are TGTGCCAGCAGCAGGACTAGCGGGAACTACGAGCAGTACTTC.

The gene calls are TRBV5-1 and TRBJ2-7; no clear D. Germline CDR1 reads SGHRS; CDR2 reads YFSETQ. V gave up 0 bases and J gave up 3 bases, with 13 bases separating them. The CDR3 extends over 15 amino acids. CDR3 residues: CASSLAVGDNYEQYF. Here the CDR3 DNA reads TGCGCCAGCAGCTTGGCTGTAGGCGACAACTACGAGCAGTACTTC.

This chain joins TRBV2 and TRBJ1-5; TRBD1 might be the D (6 bases). The germline V gene has CDR1 SNHLY and CDR2 FYNNEI. This CDR3 has 15 amino acids. Trimming took 7 bases from V and 0 from J, leaving 13 bases between them. DNA for the CDR3: TGTGCCAGCACGAGGGGGGAATATAGCAATCAGCCCCAGCATTTT. This encodes CASTRGEYSNQPQHF.

V and J are TRBV12-3 or TRBV12-4 and TRBJ1-6, with no clear D. CDR3 size: 13 residues. The V and J ends lost 6 bases and 8 bases respectively, with 11 bases between them. This chain's CDR3 is CASREDGYSPLHF. The CDR3 region has the DNA TGTGCCAGCAGGGAGGACGGTTATTCACCCCTCCACTTT.